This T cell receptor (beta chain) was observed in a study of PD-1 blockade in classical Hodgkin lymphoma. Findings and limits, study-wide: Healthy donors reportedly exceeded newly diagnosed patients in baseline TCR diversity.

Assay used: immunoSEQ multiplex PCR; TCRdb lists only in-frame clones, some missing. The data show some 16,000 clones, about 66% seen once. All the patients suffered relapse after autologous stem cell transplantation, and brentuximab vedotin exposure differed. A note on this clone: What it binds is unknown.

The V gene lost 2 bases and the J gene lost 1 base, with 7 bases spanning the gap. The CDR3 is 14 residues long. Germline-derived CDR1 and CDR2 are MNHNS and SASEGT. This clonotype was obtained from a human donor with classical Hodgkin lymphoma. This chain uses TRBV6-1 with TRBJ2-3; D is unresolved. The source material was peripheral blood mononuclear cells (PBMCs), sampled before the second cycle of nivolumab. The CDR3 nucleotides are TGTGCCAGCAGTGAAAGGCGCGGCACAGATACGCAGTATTTT. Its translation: CASSERRGTDTQYF.